This T cell receptor (beta chain) was sequenced in a study of T cells in Graves' hyperthyroidism and ophthalmopathy. Whole-study results and caveats: Most thyroid clonotypes expanded above 0.001 were also detected in blood.

Per germline, CDR1 MNHNS and CDR2 SASEGT. Trimming shortened V by 2 bases and J by 4 bases, and 5 bases separated the two germline ends. The CDR3 extends over 12 amino acids. RNA transcripts yielded amplified TCR beta CDR3 regions. TCR CDR3 underwent first-round RT-PCR with the HTBI primer set. Each CDR3 protein is one row after TCRdb ran MiXCR on the multiplex PCR reads. The sample lists a few hundred thousand distinct CDR3 sequences; over 15% were seen once. As regards this clonotype: Its target is not known.

The sample taken for sequencing was blood. The clonotype originates from a woman aged 18-35 years with Graves' ophthalmopathy. V is TRBV6-1 and J is TRBJ1-2; D uncertain. CDR3 coding DNA: TGTGCCAGCAGTGAAAATGGCTATGGCTACACCTTC. Translated, it gives CASSENGYGYTF.